This is a list of T cell receptor beta chains from one sample in a study of blood T cell repertoires in COVID-19. Produced via immunoSEQ multiplex PCR; TCRdb's table is partial and in-frame only. Among about 110,000 clones listed, 75% to 85% were seen once. Sequences were obtained from peripheral blood. Receptors originate from a man in his 70s with acute or convalescent COVID-19. Each CDR3 is given with its conserved first and last residue. The order of the fields is clone size, D gene, J gene, V gene, CDR3 DNA, CDR3 protein. The D gene is left open where the match is weak. Size values are once, few and many counts, or a class for expanded clones, and some rows have none.

size: .
D: TRBD1
J: TRBJ2-3
V: TRBV28
DNA: TGTGCCAGCAGTCCGACAGGGTCCGATACGCAGTATTTT
CDR3: CASSPTGSDTQYF

size: few
D: .
J: TRBJ1-1
V: TRBV28
DNA: TGTGCCAGCAGGCAGGGGAACACTGAAGCTTTCTTT
CDR3: CASRQGNTEAFF

size: once
D: TRBD2
J: TRBJ2-5
V: TRBV7-9
DNA: TGTGCCAGCAGCTATCTTGGACTAGCGGGAGGTAAAGAGACCCAGTACTTC
CDR3: CASSYLGLAGGKETQYF

size: .
D: .
J: TRBJ2-7
V: TRBV9
DNA: TGTGCCAGCAGCGTATCGGGAGCGGGCACAACCTACGAGCAGTACTTC
CDR3: CASSVSGAGTTYEQYF

size: .
D: TRBD2
J: TRBJ2-1
V: TRBV28
DNA: TGTGCCAGCTGGCGGGAGCTCGACAATGAGCAGTTCTTC
CDR3: CASWRELDNEQFF

size: few
D: TRBD1
J: TRBJ2-7
V: TRBV5-3
DNA: TGTGCCAGAAGTCCTTCCTTCGGGACAGGAATATCCTACGAGCAGTACTTC
CDR3: CARSPSFGTGISYEQYF

size: .
D: TRBD1
J: TRBJ1-1
V: TRBV10-3
DNA: TGTGCCATCAGTGGCCGACAGGGCAGGGCTTTCTTT
CDR3: CAISGRQGRAFF

size: .
D: .
J: TRBJ2-7
V: TRBV5-1
DNA: TGCGCCAGCAGCCGGGAAGGGGGGGCCTACGAGCAGTACTTC
CDR3: CASSREGGAYEQYF

size: .
D: .
J: TRBJ2-1
V: TRBV19
DNA: TGTGCCAGTAGTATTTCGCGGGGGCCCTACAATGAGCAGTTCTTC
CDR3: CASSISRGPYNEQFF

size: .
D: .
J: TRBJ1-2
V: TRBV15
DNA: TGTGCCACCAGCAGAGATCTAAGGGGTGCGGGGGTAGATGGCTACACCTTC
CDR3: CATSRDLRGAGVDGYTF

size: .
D: .
J: TRBJ2-1
V: TRBV5-6
DNA: TGTGCCAGCAGCCCTATGACGAGACTCAATGAGCAGTTCTTC
CDR3: CASSPMTRLNEQFF

size: .
D: .
J: TRBJ2-2
V: TRBV9
DNA: TGTGCCAGCAGCGTAGCTCCGGGTAACACCGGGGAGCTGTTTTTT
CDR3: CASSVAPGNTGELFF

size: .
D: .
J: TRBJ2-3
V: TRBV5-4
DNA: TGTGCCAGCAGAACTCGGGGGTTAGATACGCAGTATTTT
CDR3: CASRTRGLDTQYF

size: .
D: TRBD2
J: TRBJ2-1
V: TRBV18
DNA: TGTGCCAGCTCACCCACTAGCGGGAGCTCCTACAATGAGCAGTTCTTC
CDR3: CASSPTSGSSYNEQFF

size: .
D: .
J: TRBJ1-3
V: TRBV5-1
DNA: TGCGCCAGCAGCTTGGCCACAGCCTCTGGAAACACCATATATTTT
CDR3: CASSLATASGNTIYF

size: .
D: .
J: TRBJ2-1
V: TRBV5-1
DNA: TGCGCCAGCAGCTTGGCAGGGGTAGGTTACAATGAGCAGTTCTTC
CDR3: CASSLAGVGYNEQFF

size: once
D: TRBD1
J: TRBJ2-7
V: TRBV3-1/TRBV3-2
DNA: TGTGCCAGCAGCCCCCCGGGACAGGGGACCGAGCAGTACTTC
CDR3: CASSPPGQGTEQYF

size: .
D: .
J: TRBJ2-2
V: TRBV24-1
DNA: TGTGCCACCAGTGGGACTCCAGGGAACACCGGGGAGCTGTTTTTT
CDR3: CATSGTPGNTGELFF

size: .
D: TRBD1
J: TRBJ1-3
V: TRBV7-9
DNA: TGTGCCAGCAGGGGGACAGGGGGATCTGGAAACACCATATATTTT
CDR3: CASRGTGGSGNTIYF

size: .
D: TRBD2
J: TRBJ2-3
V: TRBV5-1
DNA: TGCGCCAGCAGCTTGGGTAGCGGGAGCACAGATACGCAGTATTTT
CDR3: CASSLGSGSTDTQYF

size: few
D: .
J: TRBJ1-3
V: TRBV30
DNA: TGTGCCTGGAGTGTACAAGTAGGAAACACCATATATTTT
CDR3: CAWSVQVGNTIYF

size: .
D: .
J: TRBJ1-1
V: TRBV6-5
DNA: TGTGCCAGCAGTTACGGCAGAAACACTGAAGCTTTCTTT
CDR3: CASSYGRNTEAFF

size: .
D: .
J: TRBJ2-7
V: TRBV9
DNA: TGTGCCAGCAGCCCCCCCGCCAAAGGTAGCCACGAGCAGTACTTC
CDR3: CASSPPAKGSHEQYF

size: once
D: .
J: TRBJ2-5
V: TRBV27
DNA: TGTGCCAGCAGTTTATTATCCGGGGAAGAGACCCAGTACTTC
CDR3: CASSLLSGEETQYF

size: few
D: .
J: TRBJ1-5
V: TRBV7-9
DNA: TGTGCCAGCAGCTACGCGCTCAATCAGCCCCAGCATTTT
CDR3: CASSYALNQPQHF

size: few
D: .
J: TRBJ1-2
V: TRBV2
DNA: TGTGCCAGCAGTGAAGCCTTGGAGGGGTGGTATGGCTACACCTTC
CDR3: CASSEALEGWYGYTF

size: .
D: .
J: TRBJ1-3
V: TRBV28
DNA: TGTGCCAGCAGTTTAGTCCAGAATGGCGGAAACACCATATATTTT
CDR3: CASSLVQNGGNTIYF

size: .
D: TRBD1
J: TRBJ1-2
V: TRBV28
DNA: TGTGCCAGCAGTCTGGGACAGCCGAATGGCTACACCTTC
CDR3: CASSLGQPNGYTF

size: .
D: TRBD2
J: TRBJ2-1
V: TRBV14
DNA: TGTGCCAGCAGCCCGATAGCGGGGGCCCGCTACAATGAGCAGTTCTTC
CDR3: CASSPIAGARYNEQFF

size: .
D: .
J: TRBJ1-1
V: TRBV5-4
DNA: TGTGCCAGCACATCTGGGGGGAGTGGGGCTGAAGCTTTCTTT
CDR3: CASTSGGSGAEAFF

size: .
D: .
J: TRBJ1-6
V: TRBV28
DNA: TGTGCCAGCAGTTCACTCCCTTCAAATTCACCCCTCCACTTT
CDR3: CASSSLPSNSPLHF

size: .
D: .
J: TRBJ2-2
V: TRBV5-1
DNA: TGCGCCAGCAGCTTGGGACAACCGAACACCGGGGAGCTGTTTTTT
CDR3: CASSLGQPNTGELFF